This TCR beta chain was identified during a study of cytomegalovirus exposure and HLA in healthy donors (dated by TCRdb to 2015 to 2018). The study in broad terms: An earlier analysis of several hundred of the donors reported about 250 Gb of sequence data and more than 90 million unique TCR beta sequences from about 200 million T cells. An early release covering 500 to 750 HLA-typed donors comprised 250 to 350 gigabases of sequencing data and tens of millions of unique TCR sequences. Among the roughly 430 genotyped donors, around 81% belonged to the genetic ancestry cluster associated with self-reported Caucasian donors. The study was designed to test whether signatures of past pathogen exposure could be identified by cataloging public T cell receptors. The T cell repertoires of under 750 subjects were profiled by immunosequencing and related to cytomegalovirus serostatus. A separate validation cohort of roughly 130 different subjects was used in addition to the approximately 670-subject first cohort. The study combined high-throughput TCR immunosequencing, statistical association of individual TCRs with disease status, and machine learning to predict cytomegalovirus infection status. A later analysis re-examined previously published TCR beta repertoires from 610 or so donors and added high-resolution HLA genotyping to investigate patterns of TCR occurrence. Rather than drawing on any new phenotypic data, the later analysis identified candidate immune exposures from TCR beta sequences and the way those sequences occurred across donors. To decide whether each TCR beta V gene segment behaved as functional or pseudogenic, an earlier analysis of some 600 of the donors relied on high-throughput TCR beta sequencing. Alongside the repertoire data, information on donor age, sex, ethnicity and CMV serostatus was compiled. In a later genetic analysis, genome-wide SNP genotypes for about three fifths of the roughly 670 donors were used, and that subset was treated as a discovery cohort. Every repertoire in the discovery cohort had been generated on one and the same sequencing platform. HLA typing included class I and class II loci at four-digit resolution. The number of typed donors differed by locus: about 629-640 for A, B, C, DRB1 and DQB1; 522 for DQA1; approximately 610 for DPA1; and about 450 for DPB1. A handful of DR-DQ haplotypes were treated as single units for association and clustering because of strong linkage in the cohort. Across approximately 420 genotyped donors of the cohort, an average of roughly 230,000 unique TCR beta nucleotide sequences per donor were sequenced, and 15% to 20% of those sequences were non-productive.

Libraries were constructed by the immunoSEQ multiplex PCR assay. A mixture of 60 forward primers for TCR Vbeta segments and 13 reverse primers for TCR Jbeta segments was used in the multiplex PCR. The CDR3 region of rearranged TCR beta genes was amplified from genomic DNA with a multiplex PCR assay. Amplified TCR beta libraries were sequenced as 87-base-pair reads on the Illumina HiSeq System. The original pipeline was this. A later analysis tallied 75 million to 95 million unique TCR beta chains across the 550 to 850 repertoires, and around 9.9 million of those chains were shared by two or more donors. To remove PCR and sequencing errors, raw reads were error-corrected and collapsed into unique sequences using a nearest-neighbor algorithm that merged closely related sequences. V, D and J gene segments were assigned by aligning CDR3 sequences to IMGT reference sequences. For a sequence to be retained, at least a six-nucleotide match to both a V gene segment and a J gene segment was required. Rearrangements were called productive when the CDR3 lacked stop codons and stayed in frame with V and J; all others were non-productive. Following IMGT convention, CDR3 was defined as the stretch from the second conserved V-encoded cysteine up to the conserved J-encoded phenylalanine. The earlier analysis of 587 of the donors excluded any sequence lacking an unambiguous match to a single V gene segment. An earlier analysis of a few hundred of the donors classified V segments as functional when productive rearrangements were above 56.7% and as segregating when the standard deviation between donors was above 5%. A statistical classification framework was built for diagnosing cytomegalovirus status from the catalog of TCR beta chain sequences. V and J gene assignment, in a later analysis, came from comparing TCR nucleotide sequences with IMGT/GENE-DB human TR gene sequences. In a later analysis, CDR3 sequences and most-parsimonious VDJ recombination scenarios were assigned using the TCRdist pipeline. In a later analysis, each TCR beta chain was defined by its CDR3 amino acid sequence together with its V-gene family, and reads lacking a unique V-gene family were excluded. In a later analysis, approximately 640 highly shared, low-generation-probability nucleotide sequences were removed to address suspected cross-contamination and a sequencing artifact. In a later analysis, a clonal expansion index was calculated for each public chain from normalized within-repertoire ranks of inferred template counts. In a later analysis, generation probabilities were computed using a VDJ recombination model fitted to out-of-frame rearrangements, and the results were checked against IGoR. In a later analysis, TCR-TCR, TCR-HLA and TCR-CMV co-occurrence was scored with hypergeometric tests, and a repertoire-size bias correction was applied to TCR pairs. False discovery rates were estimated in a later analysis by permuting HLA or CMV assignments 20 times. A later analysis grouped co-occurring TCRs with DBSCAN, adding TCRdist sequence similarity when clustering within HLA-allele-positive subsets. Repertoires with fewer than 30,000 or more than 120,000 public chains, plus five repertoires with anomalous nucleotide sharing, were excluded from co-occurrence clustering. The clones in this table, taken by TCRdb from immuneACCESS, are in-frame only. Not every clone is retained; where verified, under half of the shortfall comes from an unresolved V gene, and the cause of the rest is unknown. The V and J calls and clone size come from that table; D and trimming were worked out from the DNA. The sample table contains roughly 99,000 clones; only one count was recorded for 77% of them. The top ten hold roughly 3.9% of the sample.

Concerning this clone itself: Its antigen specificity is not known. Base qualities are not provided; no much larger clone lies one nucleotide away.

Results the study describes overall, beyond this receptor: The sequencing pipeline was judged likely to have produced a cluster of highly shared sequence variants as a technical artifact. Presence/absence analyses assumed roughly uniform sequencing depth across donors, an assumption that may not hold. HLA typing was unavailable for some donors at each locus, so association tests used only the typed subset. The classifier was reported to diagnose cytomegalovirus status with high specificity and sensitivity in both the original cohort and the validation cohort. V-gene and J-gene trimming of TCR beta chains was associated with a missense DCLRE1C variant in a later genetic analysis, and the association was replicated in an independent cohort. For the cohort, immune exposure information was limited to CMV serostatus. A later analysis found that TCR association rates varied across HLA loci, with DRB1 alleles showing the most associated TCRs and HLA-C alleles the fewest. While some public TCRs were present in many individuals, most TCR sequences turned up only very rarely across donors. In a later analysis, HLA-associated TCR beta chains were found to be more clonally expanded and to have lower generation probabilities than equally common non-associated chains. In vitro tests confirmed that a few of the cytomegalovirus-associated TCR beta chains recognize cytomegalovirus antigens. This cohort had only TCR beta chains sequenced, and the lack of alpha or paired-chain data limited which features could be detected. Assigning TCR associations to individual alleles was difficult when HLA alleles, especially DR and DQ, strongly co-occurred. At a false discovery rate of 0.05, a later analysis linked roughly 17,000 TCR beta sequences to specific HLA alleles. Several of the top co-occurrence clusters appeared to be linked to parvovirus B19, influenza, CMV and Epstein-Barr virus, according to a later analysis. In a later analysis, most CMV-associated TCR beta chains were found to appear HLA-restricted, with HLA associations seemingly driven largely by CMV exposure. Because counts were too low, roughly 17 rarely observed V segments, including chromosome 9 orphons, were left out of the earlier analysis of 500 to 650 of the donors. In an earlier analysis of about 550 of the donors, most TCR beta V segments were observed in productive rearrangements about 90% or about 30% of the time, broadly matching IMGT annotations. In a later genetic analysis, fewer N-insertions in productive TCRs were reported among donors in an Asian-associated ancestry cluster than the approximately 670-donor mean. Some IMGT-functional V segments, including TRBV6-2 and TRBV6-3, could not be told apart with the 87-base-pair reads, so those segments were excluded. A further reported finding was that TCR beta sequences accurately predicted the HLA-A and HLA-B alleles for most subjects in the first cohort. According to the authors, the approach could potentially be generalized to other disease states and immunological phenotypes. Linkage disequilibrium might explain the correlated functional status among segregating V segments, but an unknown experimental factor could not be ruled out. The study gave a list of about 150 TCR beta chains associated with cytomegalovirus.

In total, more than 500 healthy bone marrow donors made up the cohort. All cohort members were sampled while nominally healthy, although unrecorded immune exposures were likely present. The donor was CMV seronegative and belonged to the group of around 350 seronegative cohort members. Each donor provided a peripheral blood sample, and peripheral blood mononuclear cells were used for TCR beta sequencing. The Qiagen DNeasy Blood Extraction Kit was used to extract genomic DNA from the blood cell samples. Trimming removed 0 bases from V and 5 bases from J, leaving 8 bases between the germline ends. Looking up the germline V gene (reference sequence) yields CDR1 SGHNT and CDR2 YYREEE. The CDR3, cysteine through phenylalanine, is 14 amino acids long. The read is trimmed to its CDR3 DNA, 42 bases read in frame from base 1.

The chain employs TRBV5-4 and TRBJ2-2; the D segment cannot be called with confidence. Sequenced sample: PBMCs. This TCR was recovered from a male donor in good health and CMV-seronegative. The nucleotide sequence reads TGTGCCAGCAGCTTGGGACAAGAAACCGGGGAGCTGTTTTTT. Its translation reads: CASSLGQETGELFF.